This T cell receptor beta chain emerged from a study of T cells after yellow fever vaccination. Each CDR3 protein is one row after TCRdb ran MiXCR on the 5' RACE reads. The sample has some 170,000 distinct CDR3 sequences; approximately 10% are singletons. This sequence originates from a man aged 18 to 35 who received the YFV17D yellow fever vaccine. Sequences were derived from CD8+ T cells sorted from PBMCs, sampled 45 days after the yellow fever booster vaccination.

The CDR3 DNA sequence: TGTGCCAGCAGTGTGGTAGCGGGGGGGCGAGCAGCCAAAAACATTCAGTACTTC. Protein: CASSVVAGGRAAKNIQYF. The chain carries TRBV2 and TRBJ2-4, with 11 bases lining up with TRBD2. This CDR3 contains 18 residues. CDR1 is SNHLY and CDR2 is FYNNEI in the germline V gene. V dropped 4 bases and J dropped 0; count of bases not matched to a gene: 8.